This is a list of T cell receptor beta chains from one sample in a study of regulatory T cells in long-lasting Graves disease. MiXCR, applied by TCRdb to the multiplex PCR reads, yields one record per CDR3 protein. The sample records roughly 250,000 distinct CDR3 sequences, about 17% being singletons. The same specimen was also included in a second study, on T cells in Graves' hyperthyroidism and ophthalmopathy.

This specimen was peripheral blood mononuclear cells (PBMCs), taken at new diagnosis, from a patient treated with antithyroid drugs. The receptor set was obtained from a woman in her thirties with Graves disease. The CDR3 runs from the conserved cysteine through the conserved F or W. The D gene is left open where the match is weak. Clone size is stated in some rows and not others, as once, few, many or a class when expanded.

J gene: TRBJ2-7; D gene: -; V gene: TRBV7-9; clone size: many; CDR3 protein: CASSPRGESYEQYF; CDR3 DNA: TGTGCCAGCAGCCCGCGAGGGGAATCCTACGAGCAGTACTTC
J gene: TRBJ2-3; D gene: TRBD2; V gene: TRBV29-1; clone size: -; CDR3 protein: CSVTVREGNTDTQYF; CDR3 DNA: TGCAGCGTTACGGTGCGGGAGGGAAACACAGATACGCAGTATTTT
J gene: TRBJ2-3; D gene: TRBD2; V gene: TRBV3-1; clone size: many; CDR3 protein: CASSQTLAETDTQYF; CDR3 DNA: TGTGCCAGCAGCCAGACACTAGCGGAAACAGATACGCAGTATTTT
J gene: TRBJ1-2; D gene: TRBD1; V gene: TRBV7-2; clone size: many; CDR3 protein: CASSSPDRVVYGYTF; CDR3 DNA: TGTGCCAGCAGCTCCCCGGACAGGGTAGTCTATGGCTACACCTTC
J gene: TRBJ2-1; D gene: -; V gene: TRBV2; clone size: -; CDR3 protein: CASSDGQGRNEQFF; CDR3 DNA: TGTGCCAGCAGTGATGGTCAGGGGAGGAATGAGCAGTTCTTC
J gene: TRBJ2-1; D gene: -; V gene: TRBV5-6; clone size: many; CDR3 protein: CASSSAQRSEQFF; CDR3 DNA: TGTGCCAGCAGCTCGGCACAAAGATCTGAGCAGTTCTTC
J gene: TRBJ2-7; D gene: TRBD1; V gene: TRBV18; clone size: many; CDR3 protein: CASSSETGNSYEQYF; CDR3 DNA: TGTGCCAGCTCTTCGGAGACAGGGAACTCCTACGAGCAGTACTTC
J gene: TRBJ1-6; D gene: TRBD1; V gene: TRBV6-5; clone size: few; CDR3 protein: CASSSDRGLSSPLHF; CDR3 DNA: TGTGCCAGCAGTTCGGATAGGGGGCTTAGTTCACCCCTCCACTTT
J gene: TRBJ1-1; D gene: -; V gene: TRBV5-6; clone size: many; CDR3 protein: CASTHFSLNTEAFF; CDR3 DNA: TGTGCCAGCACCCATTTCAGCCTGAACACTGAAGCTTTCTTT
J gene: TRBJ1-6; D gene: -; V gene: TRBV6-1; clone size: few; CDR3 protein: CASSSREGRESPLHF; CDR3 DNA: TGTGCCAGCTCCTCCAGGGAGGGAAGGGAGTCACCCCTCCACTTT
J gene: TRBJ1-1; D gene: TRBD1; V gene: TRBV2; clone size: -; CDR3 protein: CASMGQGSTEAFF; CDR3 DNA: TGTGCCAGCATGGGACAGGGATCCACTGAAGCTTTCTTT
J gene: TRBJ1-2; D gene: -; V gene: TRBV3-1; clone size: many; CDR3 protein: CASSQEWAGDYGYTF; CDR3 DNA: TGTGCCAGCAGCCAAGAATGGGCAGGTGACTATGGCTACACCTTC
J gene: TRBJ1-2; D gene: TRBD1; V gene: TRBV6-1; clone size: -; CDR3 protein: CASCRTGDDGYTF; CDR3 DNA: TGTGCCAGCTGCAGGACAGGGGATGATGGCTACACCTTC
J gene: TRBJ1-4; D gene: -; V gene: TRBV6-1; clone size: many; CDR3 protein: CASRTPEDEKLFF; CDR3 DNA: TGTGCCAGCAGGACCCCTGAAGATGAAAAACTGTTTTTT
J gene: TRBJ2-1; D gene: TRBD2; V gene: TRBV9; clone size: many; CDR3 protein: CASSEPPQRGGYNEQFF; CDR3 DNA: TGTGCCAGCAGCGAGCCCCCCCAGCGGGGGGGATACAATGAGCAGTTCTTC
J gene: TRBJ2-1; D gene: -; V gene: TRBV9; clone size: many; CDR3 protein: CASSVGVREAYNEQFF; CDR3 DNA: TGTGCCAGCAGCGTAGGAGTCAGGGAGGCATACAATGAGCAGTTCTTC
J gene: TRBJ1-1; D gene: -; V gene: TRBV6-2/TRBV6-3; clone size: many; CDR3 protein: CASSYMVSTEAFF; CDR3 DNA: TGTGCCAGCAGTTACATGGTATCCACTGAAGCTTTCTTT
J gene: TRBJ1-2; D gene: TRBD1; V gene: TRBV12-3/TRBV12-4; clone size: many; CDR3 protein: CASSLATGGKSYGYTF; CDR3 DNA: TGTGCCAGCAGTTTAGCCACAGGGGGTAAGAGCTATGGCTACACCTTC
J gene: TRBJ2-1; D gene: TRBD2; V gene: TRBV12-3/TRBV12-4; clone size: -; CDR3 protein: CASSSVAGDSYNEQFF; CDR3 DNA: TGTGCCAGCAGTTCCGTAGCGGGGGACAGTTACAATGAGCAGTTCTTC
J gene: TRBJ2-2; D gene: -; V gene: TRBV7-9; clone size: many; CDR3 protein: CASSLARFGQTGELFF; CDR3 DNA: TGTGCCAGCAGCTTAGCGCGTTTTGGACAGACCGGGGAGCTGTTTTTT
J gene: TRBJ1-2; D gene: -; V gene: TRBV10-1; clone size: many; CDR3 protein: CANPGRPNYGYTF; CDR3 DNA: TGCGCCAACCCAGGGCGCCCTAACTATGGCTACACCTTC
J gene: TRBJ1-6; D gene: -; V gene: TRBV5-4; clone size: -; CDR3 protein: CASSLAGGGLHF; CDR3 DNA: TGTGCCAGCAGCTTGGCCGGGGGCGGCCTCCACTTT
J gene: TRBJ1-2; D gene: -; V gene: TRBV4-1; clone size: many; CDR3 protein: CASSHPVGGHYGYTF; CDR3 DNA: TGCGCCAGCAGCCACCCCGTGGGAGGGCACTATGGCTACACCTTC
J gene: TRBJ2-3; D gene: TRBD2; V gene: TRBV4-2; clone size: -; CDR3 protein: CASSQPGLAGRVDTQYF; CDR3 DNA: TGTGCCAGCAGCCAACCCGGACTAGCGGGGAGAGTAGATACGCAGTATTTT
J gene: TRBJ2-3; D gene: -; V gene: TRBV3-1; clone size: many; CDR3 protein: CASSQDELDTQYF; CDR3 DNA: TGTGCCAGCAGCCAAGATGAGCTGGATACGCAGTATTTT
J gene: TRBJ2-5; D gene: TRBD1; V gene: TRBV20-1; clone size: many; CDR3 protein: CSARDGDRVGETQYF; CDR3 DNA: TGCAGTGCTAGAGATGGGGACAGGGTGGGCGAGACCCAGTACTTC
J gene: TRBJ2-3; D gene: -; V gene: TRBV7-9; clone size: many; CDR3 protein: CASSSRTRSTDTQYF; CDR3 DNA: TGTGCCAGCAGCTCCCGGACACGTAGCACAGATACGCAGTATTTT
J gene: TRBJ1-2; D gene: -; V gene: TRBV12-3/TRBV12-4; clone size: many; CDR3 protein: CASSLNGVQGGYTF; CDR3 DNA: TGTGCCAGCAGTTTAAACGGGGTCCAGGGTGGCTACACCTTC
J gene: TRBJ2-3; D gene: TRBD2; V gene: TRBV12-3/TRBV12-4; clone size: -; CDR3 protein: CASRSLAGGVTDTQYF; CDR3 DNA: TGTGCCAGCAGAAGTCTAGCGGGGGGGGTCACAGATACGCAGTATTTT
J gene: TRBJ2-3; D gene: TRBD1; V gene: TRBV7-2; clone size: many; CDR3 protein: CASSYRTGDADTQYF; CDR3 DNA: TGTGCCAGCAGCTATCGGACAGGGGATGCAGATACGCAGTATTTT
J gene: TRBJ1-1; D gene: -; V gene: TRBV7-3; clone size: many; CDR3 protein: CASSLAIATSNTEAFF; CDR3 DNA: TGTGCCAGCAGCTTAGCGATAGCTACTTCGAACACTGAAGCTTTCTTT